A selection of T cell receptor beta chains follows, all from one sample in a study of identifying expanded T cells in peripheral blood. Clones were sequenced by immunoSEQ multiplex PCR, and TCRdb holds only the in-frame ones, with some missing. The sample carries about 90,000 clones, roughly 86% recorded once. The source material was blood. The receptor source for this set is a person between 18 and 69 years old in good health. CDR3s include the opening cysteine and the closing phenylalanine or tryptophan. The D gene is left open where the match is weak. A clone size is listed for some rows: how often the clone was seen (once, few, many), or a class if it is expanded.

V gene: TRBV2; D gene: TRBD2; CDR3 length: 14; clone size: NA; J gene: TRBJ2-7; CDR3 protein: CASSDLAGGNEQYF; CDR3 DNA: TGTGCCAGCAGTGACCTAGCGGGAGGAAACGAGCAGTACTTC
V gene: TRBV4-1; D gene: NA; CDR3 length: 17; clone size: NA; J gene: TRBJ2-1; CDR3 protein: CASSHDDYRPPNNEQFF; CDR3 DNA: TGCGCCAGCAGCCACGACGACTACCGTCCTCCCAACAATGAGCAGTTCTTC
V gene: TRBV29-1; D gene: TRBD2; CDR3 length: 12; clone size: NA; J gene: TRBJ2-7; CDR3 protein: CSASGSNYEQYF; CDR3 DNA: TGCAGCGCTAGCGGGAGCAACTACGAGCAGTACTTC
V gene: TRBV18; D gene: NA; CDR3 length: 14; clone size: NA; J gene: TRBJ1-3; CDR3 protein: CASSPGGPGNTIYF; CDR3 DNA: TGTGCCAGCTCACCAGGAGGACCTGGAAACACCATATATTTT
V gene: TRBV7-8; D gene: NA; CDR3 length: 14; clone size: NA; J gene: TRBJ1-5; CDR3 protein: CASSQQGWEQPQHF; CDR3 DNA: TGTGCCAGCAGCCAACAGGGATGGGAACAGCCCCAGCATTTT
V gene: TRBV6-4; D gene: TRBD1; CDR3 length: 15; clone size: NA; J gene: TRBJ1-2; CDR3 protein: CASSRTGSVVNGYTF; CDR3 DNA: TGTGCCAGCTCAAGGACAGGGAGCGTCGTTAATGGCTACACCTTC
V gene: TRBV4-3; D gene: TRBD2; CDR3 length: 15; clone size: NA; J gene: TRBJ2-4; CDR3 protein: CASSQISSGRNIQYF; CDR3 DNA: TGCGCCAGCAGCCAGATTTCTAGCGGGAGAAACATTCAGTACTTC
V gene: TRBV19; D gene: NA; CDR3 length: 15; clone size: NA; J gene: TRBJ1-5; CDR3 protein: CASSITSLIDQPQHF; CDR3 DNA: TGTGCCAGTAGTATAACGTCACTGATCGATCAGCCCCAGCATTTT
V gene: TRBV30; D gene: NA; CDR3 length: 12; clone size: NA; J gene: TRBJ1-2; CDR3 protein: CAWSVVPHGYTF; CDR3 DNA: TGTGCCTGGAGTGTGGTCCCCCATGGCTACACCTTC
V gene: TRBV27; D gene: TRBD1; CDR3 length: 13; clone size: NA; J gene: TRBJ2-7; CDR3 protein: CASSLTGAYEQYF; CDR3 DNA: TGTGCCAGCAGTTTAACAGGGGCCTACGAGCAGTACTTC
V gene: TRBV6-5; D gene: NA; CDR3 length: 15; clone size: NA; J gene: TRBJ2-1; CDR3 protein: CASSKGLGGLNEQFF; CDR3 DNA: TGTGCCAGCAGCAAAGGACTAGGGGGCCTCAATGAGCAGTTCTTC
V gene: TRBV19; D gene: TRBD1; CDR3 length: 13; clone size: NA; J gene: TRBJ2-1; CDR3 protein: CASRTLQGDEQFF; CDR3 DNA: TGTGCCAGTAGAACATTACAGGGGGATGAGCAGTTCTTC
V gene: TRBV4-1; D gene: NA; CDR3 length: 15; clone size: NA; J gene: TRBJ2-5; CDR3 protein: CASSQGMGGPETQYF; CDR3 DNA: TGCGCCAGCAGCCAAGGCATGGGGGGGCCGGAGACCCAGTACTTC
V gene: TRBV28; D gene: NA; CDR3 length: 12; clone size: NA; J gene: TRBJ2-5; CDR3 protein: CASSDLRGTQYF; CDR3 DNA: TGTGCCAGCAGTGACCTGAGGGGGACCCAGTACTTC
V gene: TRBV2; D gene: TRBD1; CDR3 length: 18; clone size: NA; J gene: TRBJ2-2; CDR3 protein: CASSEFTTGGAGTGELFF; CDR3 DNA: TGTGCCAGCAGTGAATTTACGACAGGGGGCGCGGGCACCGGGGAGCTGTTTTTT
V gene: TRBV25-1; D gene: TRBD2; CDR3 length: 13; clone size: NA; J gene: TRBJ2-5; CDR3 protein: CASKLAGGETQYF; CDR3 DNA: TGTGCCAGCAAACTAGCGGGGGGGGAGACCCAGTACTTC
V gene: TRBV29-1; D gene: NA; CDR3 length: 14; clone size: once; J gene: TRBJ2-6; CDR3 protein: CSVTGGSGANVLTF; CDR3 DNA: TGCAGCGTCACAGGAGGTTCTGGGGCCAACGTCCTGACTTTC
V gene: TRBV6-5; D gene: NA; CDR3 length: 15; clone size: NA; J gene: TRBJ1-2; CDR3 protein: CASSYMSPGGGGYTF; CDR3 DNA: TGTGCCAGCAGTTATATGAGTCCTGGGGGAGGTGGCTACACCTTC
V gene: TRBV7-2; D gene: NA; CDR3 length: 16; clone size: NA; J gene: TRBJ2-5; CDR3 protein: CASSQTGTSSAETQYF; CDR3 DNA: TGTGCCAGCAGCCAGACCGGGACTTCGAGCGCAGAGACCCAGTACTTC
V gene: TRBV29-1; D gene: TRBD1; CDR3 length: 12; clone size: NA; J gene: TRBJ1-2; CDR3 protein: CSAYGQGEGYTF; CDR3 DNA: TGCAGCGCCTACGGACAGGGGGAGGGCTACACCTTC
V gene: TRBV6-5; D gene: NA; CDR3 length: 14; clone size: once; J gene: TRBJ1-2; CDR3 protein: CASSRDRTIYGYTF; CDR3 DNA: TGTGCCAGCAGTCGAGACAGGACGATCTATGGCTACACCTTC
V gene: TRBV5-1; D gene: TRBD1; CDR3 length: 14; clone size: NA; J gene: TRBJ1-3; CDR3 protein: CASRGTGLGNTIYF; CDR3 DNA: TGCGCCAGCAGGGGGACAGGGCTTGGAAACACCATATATTTT
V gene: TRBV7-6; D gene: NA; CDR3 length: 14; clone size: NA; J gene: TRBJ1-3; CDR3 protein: CASSPRGAGNTIYF; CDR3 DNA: TGTGCCAGCAGCCCGAGGGGAGCTGGAAACACCATATATTTT
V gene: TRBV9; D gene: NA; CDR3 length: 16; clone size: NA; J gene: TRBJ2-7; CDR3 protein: CASSSPRDRAGDEQYF; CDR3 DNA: TGTGCCAGCAGCTCCCCCCGAGACAGGGCGGGGGACGAGCAGTACTTC
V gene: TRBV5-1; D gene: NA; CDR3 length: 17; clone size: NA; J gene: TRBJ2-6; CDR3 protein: CASSLQGFPSGANVLTF; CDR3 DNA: TGCGCCAGCAGCTTACAGGGATTCCCCTCTGGGGCCAACGTCCTGACTTTC
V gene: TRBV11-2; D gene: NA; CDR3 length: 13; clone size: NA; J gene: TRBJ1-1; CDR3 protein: CASSRTVNTEAFF; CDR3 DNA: TGTGCCAGCAGCCGGACGGTGAACACTGAAGCTTTCTTT
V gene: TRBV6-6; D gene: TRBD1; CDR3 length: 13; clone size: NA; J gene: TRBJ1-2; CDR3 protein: CASSSQGARGYTF; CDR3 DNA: TGTGCCAGCAGTTCCCAGGGGGCGCGGGGCTACACCTTC
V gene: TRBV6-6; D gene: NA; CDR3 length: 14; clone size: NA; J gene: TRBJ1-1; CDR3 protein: CASSITGTATEAFF; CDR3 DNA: TGTGCCAGCAGTATAACAGGGACGGCCACTGAAGCTTTCTTT
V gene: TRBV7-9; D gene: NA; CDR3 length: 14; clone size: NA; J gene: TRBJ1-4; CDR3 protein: CASSLSASNEKLFF; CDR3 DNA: TGTGCCAGCAGCTTATCGGCAAGTAATGAAAAACTGTTTTTT
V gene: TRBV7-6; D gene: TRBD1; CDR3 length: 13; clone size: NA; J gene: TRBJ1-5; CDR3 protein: CASSPRQGQPQHF; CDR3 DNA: TGTGCCAGCAGCCCCAGACAGGGACAGCCCCAGCATTTT
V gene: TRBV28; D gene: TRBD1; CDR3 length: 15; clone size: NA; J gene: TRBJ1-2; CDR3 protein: CASSAIRGGTYGYTF; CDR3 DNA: TGTGCCAGCAGTGCCATCAGGGGGGGGACATATGGCTACACCTTC
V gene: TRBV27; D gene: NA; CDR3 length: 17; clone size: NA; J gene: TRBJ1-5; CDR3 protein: CASSFRSTGWGNQPQHF; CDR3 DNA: TGTGCCAGCAGTTTCCGTAGCACAGGGTGGGGCAATCAGCCCCAGCATTTT
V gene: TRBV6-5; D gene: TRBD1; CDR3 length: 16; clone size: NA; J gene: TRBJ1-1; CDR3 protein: CASSFGRTGGRTEAFF; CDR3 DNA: TGTGCCAGCAGTTTCGGTAGGACAGGGGGCCGCACTGAAGCTTTCTTT
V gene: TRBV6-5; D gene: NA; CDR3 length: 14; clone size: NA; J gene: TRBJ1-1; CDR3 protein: CASSWGGRSTEAFF; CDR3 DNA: TGTGCCAGCAGTTGGGGGGGCAGGAGCACTGAAGCTTTCTTT
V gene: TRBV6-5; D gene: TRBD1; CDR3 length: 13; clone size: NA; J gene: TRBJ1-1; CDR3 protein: CASSSTGNTEAFF; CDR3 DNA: TGTGCCAGCAGTTCGACAGGGAATACTGAAGCTTTCTTT
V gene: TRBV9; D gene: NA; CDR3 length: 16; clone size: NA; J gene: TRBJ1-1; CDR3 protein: CASSVVGAHFRTEAFF; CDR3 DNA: TGTGCCAGCAGCGTAGTAGGGGCACATTTTCGGACTGAAGCTTTCTTT
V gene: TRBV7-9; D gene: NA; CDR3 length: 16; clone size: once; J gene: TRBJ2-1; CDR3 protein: CASPKDGSRPYNEQFF; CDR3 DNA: TGTGCCAGCCCCAAAGACGGGAGCCGCCCCTACAATGAGCAGTTCTTC
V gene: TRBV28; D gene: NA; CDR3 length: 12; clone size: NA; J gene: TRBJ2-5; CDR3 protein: CASSEVEETQYF; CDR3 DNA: TGTGCCAGCAGTGAGGTGGAAGAGACCCAGTACTTC
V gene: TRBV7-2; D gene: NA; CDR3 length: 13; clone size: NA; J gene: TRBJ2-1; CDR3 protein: CASSLGGHNEQFF; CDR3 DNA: TGTGCCAGCAGCTTAGGGGGCCACAATGAGCAGTTCTTC
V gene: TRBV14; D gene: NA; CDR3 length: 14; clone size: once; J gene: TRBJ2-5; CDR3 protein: CASSQVLNQETQYF; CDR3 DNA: TGTGCCAGCAGCCAAGTGCTGAATCAAGAGACCCAGTACTTC